This TCR beta chain was profiled in a study of cytomegalovirus exposure and HLA in healthy donors. Study-wide findings and caveats: The study found most TCR sequences rare, yet found some public TCRs in many donors. The listing of roughly 160 TCR beta chains classed them as cytomegalovirus-associated. With further analysis later on, most CMV-associated TCR beta chains appeared HLA-restricted.

Germline trimming cut 5 bases from V and 5 bases from J; bases unmatched to any gene: 9. The length of the CDR3 is 14 residues. Looked up from germline, CDR1 is LNHDA and CDR2 is SQIVND (reference sequence). The PCR employed 60 Vbeta primers together with 13 Jbeta primers. Using immunoSEQ multiplex PCR, the repertoire was profiled, and TCRdb retains in-frame clones only, with some absent. In the table there are 110,000 to 150,000 clones, roughly 9.8% of which are singletons. All donors participated as healthy donors of bone marrow. As regards this clone: What it recognizes is unknown.

The sample comprised PBMCs. This clonotype originated in a man aged 50 or older in good health and CMV-seronegative. J is TRBJ2-7 and V is TRBV19; 7 bases align to TRBD1. The CDR3 coding sequence is TGTGCCAGTAGTCCGCTGACAGGGTTCGACGAGCAGTACTTC. Translated: CASSPLTGFDEQYF. Complete variable domain (other parts from reference TRBV19 and TRBJ2-7): DGGITQSPKYLFRKEGQNVTLSCEQNLNHDAMYWYRQDPGQGLRLIYYSQIVNDFQKGDIAEGYSVSREKKESFPLTVTSAQKNPTAFYLCASSPLTGFDEQYFGPGTRLTVT.